This is a list of T cell receptor beta chains from one sample in a study of memory CD4+ T cells and cytomegalovirus serostatus. Assay used: immunoSEQ multiplex PCR; TCRdb lists only in-frame clones, some missing. Among over 65,000 clones listed, over 80% were seen once. The sample consisted of memory CD4+ T cells from blood. The origin of the receptors is an adult in good health and CMV-seronegative. CDR3s include the opening cysteine and the closing phenylalanine or tryptophan. The D gene is left open where the match is weak. Only some rows state a clone size, as once, few, many or a class for expanded clones.

v_gene	d_gene	j_gene	abundance	CDR3nt	CDR3aa
TRBV19	.	TRBJ1-1	few	TGTGCCAGTAGTATCCCACAGATGAACACTGAAGCTTTCTTT	CASSIPQMNTEAFF
TRBV15	TRBD1	TRBJ2-6	.	TGTGCCACCAGCAGAGCAGGGGGATCTGGGGCCAACGTCCTGACTTTC	CATSRAGGSGANVLTF
TRBV28	.	TRBJ1-5	.	TGTGCCAGCAGTTTAGGAGTCAATCAGCCCCAGCATTTT	CASSLGVNQPQHF
TRBV4-3	.	TRBJ2-1	once	TGCGCCAGCTCAACTGACTCGGGATCCTACAATGAGCAGTTCTTC	CASSTDSGSYNEQFF
TRBV7-9	TRBD2	TRBJ2-5	.	TGTGCCAGCAGCTTAGGACTAGCGGGGGGGCAGGAGACCCAGTACTTC	CASSLGLAGGQETQYF
TRBV5-8	TRBD1	TRBJ1-1	once	TGTGCCAGCAGCTTGAGTGGCACAGGGGGCCGTGCTTTCTTT	CASSLSGTGGRAFF
TRBV19	.	TRBJ1-1	.	TGTGCCAGTAGTACCAAGGGGGGGAACACTGAAGCTTTCTTT	CASSTKGGNTEAFF
TRBV2	.	TRBJ1-2	.	TGTGCCAGCAGTGAAGGGGGTCAGGGGACCTATGGCTACACCTTC	CASSEGGQGTYGYTF
TRBV5-1	.	TRBJ1-5	.	TGCGCCAGCAGCTTGGCAGGGGCATTCGGTCAGCCCCAGCATTTT	CASSLAGAFGQPQHF
TRBV7-2	.	TRBJ1-2	.	TGTGCCAGCAGCTCGATTACCTATGGCTACACCTTC	CASSSITYGYTF
TRBV15	.	TRBJ1-2	.	TGTGCCACCAGCACTAACACACTCACAGACAACTATGGCTACACCTTC	CATSTNTLTDNYGYTF
TRBV10-1	.	TRBJ2-3	.	TGCGCAAGATTCACAGATACGCAGTATTTT	CARFTDTQYF
TRBV7-2	.	TRBJ1-1	once	TGTGCCAGCACCCTAGGGGGTAATCTGAACACTGAAGCTTTCTTT	CASTLGGNLNTEAFF
TRBV5-1	TRBD2	TRBJ2-1	.	TGCGCCAGCATCCAGGGGAGCGGGGGCCACAATGAGCAGTTCTTC	CASIQGSGGHNEQFF
TRBV28	.	TRBJ1-5	.	TGTGCCAGCAGTTTAGTCACCTTTAGCAATCAGCCCCAGCATTTT	CASSLVTFSNQPQHF
TRBV6-5	TRBD1	TRBJ2-7	.	TGTGCCAGCAGTTACCGAGAAGGGGACAGAAAGCAGTACTTC	CASSYREGDRKQYF
TRBV13	TRBD2	TRBJ2-3	.	TGTGCCAGCAGCTTACGGGGGGGGGCATACGCAGATACGCAGTATTTT	CASSLRGGAYADTQYF